The present TCR beta chain was sequenced within a study of cytomegalovirus exposure and HLA in healthy donors. Germline CDR1 is KGHSH and CDR2 is LQKENI. V gave up 4 bases and J gave up 3 bases; unmatched junction bases: 6. The CDR3 length is 14 residues. With 60 Vbeta and 13 Jbeta primers, the PCR was carried out. TCRdb keeps only in-frame clones here, not all; method: immunoSEQ multiplex PCR. The sample includes some 130,000 clones, around three quarters of them seen just once. The receptor's source is a woman in her forties or fifties in good health and CMV-seronegative. The sequenced material came from PBMCs. The chain joins TRBV18 to TRBJ2-7; TRBD1 aligns across 7 bases. The CDR3 sequence: CASSRETGIYEQYF. CDR3 coding DNA: TGTGCCAGCTCACGTGAGACAGGGATCTACGAGCAGTACTTC.